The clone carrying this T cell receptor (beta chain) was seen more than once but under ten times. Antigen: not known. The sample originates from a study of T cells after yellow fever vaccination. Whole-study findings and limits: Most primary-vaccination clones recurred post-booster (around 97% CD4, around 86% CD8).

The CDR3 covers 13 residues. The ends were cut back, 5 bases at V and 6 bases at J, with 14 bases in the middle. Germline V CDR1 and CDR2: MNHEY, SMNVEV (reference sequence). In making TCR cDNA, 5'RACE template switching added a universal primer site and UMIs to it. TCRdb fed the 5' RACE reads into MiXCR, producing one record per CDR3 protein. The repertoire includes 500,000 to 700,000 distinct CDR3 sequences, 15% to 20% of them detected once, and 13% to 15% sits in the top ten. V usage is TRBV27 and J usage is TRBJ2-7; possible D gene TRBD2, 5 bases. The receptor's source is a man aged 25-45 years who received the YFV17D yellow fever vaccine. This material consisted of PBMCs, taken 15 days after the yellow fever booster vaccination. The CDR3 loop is CASSPRRLGEQYF. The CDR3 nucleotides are TGTGCCAGCAGTCCCCGGAGGTTGGGCGAGCAGTACTTC.